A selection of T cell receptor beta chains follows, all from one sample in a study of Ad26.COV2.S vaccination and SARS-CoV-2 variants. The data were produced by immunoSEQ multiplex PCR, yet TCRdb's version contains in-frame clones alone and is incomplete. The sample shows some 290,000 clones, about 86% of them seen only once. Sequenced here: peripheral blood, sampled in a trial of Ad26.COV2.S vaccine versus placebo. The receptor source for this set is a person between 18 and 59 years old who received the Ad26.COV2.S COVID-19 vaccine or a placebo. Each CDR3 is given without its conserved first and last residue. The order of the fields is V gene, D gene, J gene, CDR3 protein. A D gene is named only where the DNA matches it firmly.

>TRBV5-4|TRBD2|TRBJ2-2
ASSLGTRPAGELF
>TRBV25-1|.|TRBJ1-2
ASRGGGRENYGYT
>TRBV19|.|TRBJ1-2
ASSIVAGDRYT
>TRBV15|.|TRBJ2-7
ATSRDTGPEQY
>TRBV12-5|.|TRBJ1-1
ASGSPREGSTEAF
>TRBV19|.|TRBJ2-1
ASSIKGRSYNEQF
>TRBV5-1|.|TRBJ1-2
ASSGQGLGGYT
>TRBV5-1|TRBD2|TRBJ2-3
ASSIGLAGAGDTQY
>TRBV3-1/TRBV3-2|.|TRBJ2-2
ASRGRQNTGELF
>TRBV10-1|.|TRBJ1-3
ASSVWIILNSGNTIY
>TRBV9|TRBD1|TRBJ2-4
ASSANRGDIDIQY
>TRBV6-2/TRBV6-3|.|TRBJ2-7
ASSRGNWDSYEQY
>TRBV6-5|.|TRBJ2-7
ATQAGRSYEQY
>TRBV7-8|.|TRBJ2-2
ASSRAESNTGELF
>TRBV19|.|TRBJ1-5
ASSRGEFNQPQH
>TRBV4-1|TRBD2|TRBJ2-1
ASRSDPWAGGPRDEQF
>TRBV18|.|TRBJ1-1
ASSPPSRGFGVF
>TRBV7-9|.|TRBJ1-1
ASSPPLGEMNTEAF
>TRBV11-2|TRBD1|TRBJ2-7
ASSLPGTGTYEQY
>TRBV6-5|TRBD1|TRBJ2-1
ASSYRDRDYNEQF
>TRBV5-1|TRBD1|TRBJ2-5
ASSPRVQGAQETQY
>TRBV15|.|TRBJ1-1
ATSRDQSRMNTEAF
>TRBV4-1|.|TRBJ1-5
ASSQDSQGRNQPQH
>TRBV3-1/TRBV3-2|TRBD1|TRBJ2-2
ASSRAGDRGRVVYTGELF
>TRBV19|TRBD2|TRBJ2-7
ASTPGTSGFLEQY
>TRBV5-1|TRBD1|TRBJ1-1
ASSSKPRQGKNTEAF
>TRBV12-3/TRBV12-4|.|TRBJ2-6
ASRPDANVLT
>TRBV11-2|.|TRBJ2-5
ASSGTWGPEETQY
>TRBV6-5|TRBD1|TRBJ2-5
ASRTGVEETQY
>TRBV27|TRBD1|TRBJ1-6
ASSLSQTGLNSPLH
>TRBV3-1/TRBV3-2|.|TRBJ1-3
ASSLFSAGSGNTIY
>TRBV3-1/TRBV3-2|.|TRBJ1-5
ASSQQISFPQH
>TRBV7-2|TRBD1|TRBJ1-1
ASTSRGQGGTEAF
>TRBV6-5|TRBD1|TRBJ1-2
ASSYNRDSYGYT